This T cell receptor beta chain stems from a study of beta chain features in type 1 diabetes. The study, taken as a whole, reports: Among patients, naive, central memory and Treg TCRB repertoires appeared more similar than among healthy donors. Patients with Type 1 diabetes showed moderately but significantly shorter TCRB CDR3s in all four CD4+ subsets.

Expressed TCRB transcripts were sequenced because the entire RNA isolate underwent reverse transcription. Measured with immunoSEQ multiplex PCR; TCRdb has only the in-frame clones, and not every one. Of 250,000 to 300,000 clones in the sample, less than 30% were seen once. This clone was seen a few times. Its antigen is currently unknown. The CDR3 spans 10 residues. From germline, CDR1 is GTSNPN and CDR2 SVGIG (reference sequence). The genes are TRBV30 and TRBJ2-5, with TRBD2 as a possible D gene (5 bases). Sequenced: naive CD4+ T cells from blood. This clonotype was sampled from a woman aged 25-40 years with type 1 diabetes. Written as DNA, the CDR3 is TGTGCTCTGGACTTGGAGACCCAGTACTTC. As protein: CALDLETQYF. Filled out from reference TRBV30 and TRBJ2-5, the complete variable domain reads SQTIHQWPATLVQPVGSPLSLECTVEGTSNPNLYWYRQAAGRGLQLLFYSVGIGQISSEVPQNLSASRPQDRQFILSSKKLLLSDSGFYLCALDLETQYFGPGTRLLVL.